This T cell receptor beta chain stems from a study of Ad26.COV2.S vaccination and SARS-CoV-2 variants. V was pared by 3 bases and J by 4 bases, with 9 bases of the junction left unmatched. From germline, CDR1 is SGHTA and CDR2 FQGNSA. The CDR3 spans 16 residues. Sample treatment: about 20 received Ad26.COV2.S at low or high dose, single or two shots; five or six received placebo; per-sample allocation not given. Day 63 after the first injection of vaccine or placebo was the sampling time. An 18-55-year-old adult in Boston served as donor. Vaccination employed an Ad26 vector expressing the Wuhan-strain SARS-CoV-2 spike. For this clone: Its specificity is unknown.

Study-level findings and limits: Possibly, TCR breadth and depth analyses underestimated total T cell responses.

The method was immunoSEQ multiplex PCR; TCRdb's version includes in-frame clones alone and lacks a portion of them. This table has 430,000 or so clones, 80% to 90% appearing once. This specimen consisted of peripheral blood, obtained in a trial of Ad26.COV2.S vaccine versus placebo. The chain couples TRBV7-2 to TRBJ1-1; TRBD1 aligns across 9 bases. This TCR was recovered from a person aged 18-65 years who received the Ad26.COV2.S COVID-19 vaccine or a placebo. In nucleotides, the CDR3 is TGTGCCAGCAGCTTCCGATTCAGACAGGGGGGCACTGAAGCTTTCTTT. Amino acids: CASSFRFRQGGTEAFF.